The entry that follows covers one TCR beta chain sequence. Its matching antigen is unknown. The record originates from a study of beta chain features in type 1 diabetes. Study background: What patients shared with healthy donors was a similar profile of age, gender and cell yields.

Averaging roughly 100 mL, one heparinised blood draw was given by each donor. General study points: All four CD4+ subsets from Type 1 diabetes patients carried moderately but significantly shorter TCRB CDR3s.

The investigators reverse transcribed all of the isolated RNA, so they sequenced expressed TCRB transcripts. The protocol was immunoSEQ multiplex PCR, while the TCRdb copy is restricted to in-frame clones and leaves out a portion. The sample has roughly 100,000 clones; 28% are singletons. Trimming left V 0 bases short and J 7 bases short, with 13 bases between. The CDR3 loop spans 14 amino acids. CDR1 and CDR2 (germline): SGHRS, YFSETQ. Sequenced: central memory CD4+ T cells from blood. The chain couples TRBV5-1 to TRBJ1-2; D might be TRBD1 (6 bases). The source of this sequence is a woman aged 18-29 years with type 1 diabetes. CDR3 nucleotide sequence: TGCGCCAGCAGCTTGGTTGCAGGGGACGGTGGCTACACCTTC. It codes for CASSLVAGDGGYTF.